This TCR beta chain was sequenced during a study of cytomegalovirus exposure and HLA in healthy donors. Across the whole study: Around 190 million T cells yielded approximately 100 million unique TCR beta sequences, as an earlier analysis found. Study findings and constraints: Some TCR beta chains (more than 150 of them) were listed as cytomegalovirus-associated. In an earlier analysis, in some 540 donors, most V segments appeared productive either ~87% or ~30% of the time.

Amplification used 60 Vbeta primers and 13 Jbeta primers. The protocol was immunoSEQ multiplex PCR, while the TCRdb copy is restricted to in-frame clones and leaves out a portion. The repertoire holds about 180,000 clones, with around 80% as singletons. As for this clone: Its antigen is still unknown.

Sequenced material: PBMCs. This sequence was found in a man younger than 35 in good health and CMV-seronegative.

The CDR3 spells CASSSPTGRGTEAFF. The CDR3 region has the DNA TGTGCCAGCAGCTCTCCAACAGGGAGAGGGACTGAAGCTTTCTTT. The chain carries TRBV5-5 and TRBJ1-1, with TRBD1 as a possible D gene (6 bases). The germline V gene has CDR1 SGHKS and CDR2 YYEKEE (reference sequence). V was cut by 3 bases and J by 5 bases, with 17 bases left in between. The CDR3 is made up of 15 amino acids.